This TCR beta chain originates from a study of beta chain features in type 1 diabetes. This CDR3 spans 18 amino acids. The V gene's germline CDR1 is MDHEN and CDR2 SYDVKM. Trimming stripped 7 bases from V and 1 base from J, with 24 bases between. What was sequenced were expressed TCRB transcripts, since all of the isolated RNA had been reverse transcribed. Some clones are missing from TCRdb's copy, which holds only in-frame ones; the method was immunoSEQ multiplex PCR. The table has under 900,000 clones, about a sixth seen once; the top ten hold around 0.02%. The source material was naive CD4+ T cells from blood. This clonotype originated in a woman younger than 30 in good health. V and J are TRBV28 and TRBJ2-3; weak D call: TRBD2 (7 bases). The CDR3 loop is CASTPGGRGRGGTDTQYF. CDR3 bases: TGTGCCAGCACCCCCGGGGGGCGGGGCCGAGGGGGCACAGATACGCAGTATTTT.